This entry features one TCR beta chain sequence. Per germline, CDR1 ENHRY and CDR2 SYGVKD. Trimming cost V 11 bases and J 2 bases; bases outside gene matches: 8. This CDR3 has 14 amino acids. This specimen belongs to a study of cytomegalovirus exposure and HLA in healthy donors. Primers included in the PCR were 60 Vbeta and 13 Jbeta primers. Method: immunoSEQ multiplex PCR; TCRdb's copy keeps in-frame clones and lacks some. Of approximately 160,000 clones listed, around 85% were seen once; the top ten hold about 2%. This clonotype originated in a human donor in good health. The material sequenced was PBMCs. The V gene is TRBV10-3, the J gene TRBJ2-2; 7 bases agree with TRBD1. The CDR3 spells CASKTGPNTGELFF. In nucleotides, the CDR3 is TGTGCCTCAAAGACAGGGCCCAACACCGGGGAGCTGTTTTTT.